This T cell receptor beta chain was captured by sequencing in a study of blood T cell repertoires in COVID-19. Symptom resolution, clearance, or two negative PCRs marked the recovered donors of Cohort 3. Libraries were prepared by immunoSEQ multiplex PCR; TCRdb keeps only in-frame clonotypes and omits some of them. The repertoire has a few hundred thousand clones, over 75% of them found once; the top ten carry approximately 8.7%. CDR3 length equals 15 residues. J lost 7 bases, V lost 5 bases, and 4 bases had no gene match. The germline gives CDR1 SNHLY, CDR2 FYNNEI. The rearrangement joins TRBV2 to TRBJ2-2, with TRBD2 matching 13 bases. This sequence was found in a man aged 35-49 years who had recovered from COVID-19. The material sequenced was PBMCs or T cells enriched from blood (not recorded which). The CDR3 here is CASSPGLAGSGELFF. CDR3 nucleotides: TGTGCCAGCAGTCCGGGACTAGCGGGGAGCGGGGAGCTGTTTTTT.